The clone carrying this T cell receptor beta chain showed up just a few times. The sample originates from a study of blood T cell repertoires in COVID-19. In the original workflow: Reference gene primer amplification in the assay estimated nucleated cell counts. Using immunoSEQ multiplex PCR, the repertoire was profiled, and TCRdb retains in-frame clones only, with some absent. The DNA was the basis for D and trimming; V, J and clone size are from that table. The sample carries some 460,000 clones, about 89% recorded once. The clonotype originates from a woman aged 25 to 39 with acute or convalescent COVID-19. The sample comprised peripheral blood.

The CDR3 region has the DNA TGTGCCAGCAGCCAACGCCGTAACAACAACTATGGCTACACCTTC. Encoded protein: CASSQRRNNNYGYTF. V is TRBV4-2 and J is TRBJ1-2; D not certain. Germline lookup yields CDR1 LGHNA and CDR2 YNFKEQ. The CDR3 is 15 residues long. V was cut by 2 bases and J by 2 bases, with 12 bases left in between.